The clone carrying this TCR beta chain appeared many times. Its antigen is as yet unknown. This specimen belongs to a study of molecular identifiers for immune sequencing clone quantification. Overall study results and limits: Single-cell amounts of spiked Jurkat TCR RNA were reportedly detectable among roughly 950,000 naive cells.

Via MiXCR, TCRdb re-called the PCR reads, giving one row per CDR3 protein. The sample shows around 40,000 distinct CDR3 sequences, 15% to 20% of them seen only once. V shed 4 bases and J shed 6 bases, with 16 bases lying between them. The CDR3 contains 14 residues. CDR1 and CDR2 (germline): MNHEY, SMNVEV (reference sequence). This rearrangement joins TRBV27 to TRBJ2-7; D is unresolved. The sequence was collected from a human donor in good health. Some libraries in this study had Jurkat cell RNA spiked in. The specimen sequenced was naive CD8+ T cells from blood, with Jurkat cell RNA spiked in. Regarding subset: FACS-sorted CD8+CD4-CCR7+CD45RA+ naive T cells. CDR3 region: CASSSLTTGGEQYF. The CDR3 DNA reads TGTGCCAGCAGTTCTCTAACGACTGGCGGCGAGCAGTACTTC.